These 30 T cell receptor beta chains came from one sample sequenced in a study of blood T cell repertoires in COVID-19. Only in-frame clones appear in the TCRdb table, and some are missing; sequencing was by immunoSEQ multiplex PCR. The sample includes fewer than 85,000 clones, more than 80% seen only once; the top ten take over 4.5%. The sample consisted of peripheral blood. The receptors derive from an elderly man with acute or convalescent COVID-19.

The rearrangement links TRBV5-8 to TRBJ2-5, with 8 nucleotides matching TRBD1. CDR1 SGHTS and CDR2 YDEGEE come from the germline V gene. Trimming removed 5 bases from V and 0 bases from J; junction bases left unmatched: 6. CDR3 length equals 15 residues. The CDR3, as DNA: TGTGCCAGCAGTGGATGGGGACAGGACCAAGAGACCCAGTACTTC. It encodes CASSGWGQDQETQYF.

The V gene is TRBV7-2, the J gene TRBJ2-5; TRBD2 matches 8 bases. There are 16 residues in the CDR3. Germline V gene sequence: CDR1 SGHTA, CDR2 FQGNSA. The V and J ends lost 4 bases and 5 bases, in that order; junction bases with no gene match: 12. The CDR3 loop reads CASSSNGGAFRETQYF. CDR3 nucleotide sequence: TGTGCCAGCAGCTCGAACGGGGGGGCCTTCCGGGAGACCCAGTACTTC. Full variable domain (rest looked up from reference TRBV7-2 and TRBJ2-5): GAGVSQSPSNKVTEKGKDVELRCDPISGHTALYWYRQSLGQGLEFLIYFQGNSAPDKSGLPSDRFSAERTGGSVSTLTIQRTQQEDSAVYLCASSSNGGAFRETQYFGPGTRLLVL.

The V and J genes are TRBV7-2 and TRBJ1-6, with 7 bases aligning to TRBD1. V shed 4 bases, J shed 13 bases, and the junction held 7 bases outside the gene matches. CDR1 and CDR2 (germline): SGHTA, FQGNSA. The CDR3 consists of 13 residues. This CDR3 reads CASSSGTVGPLHF. DNA of the CDR3: TGTGCCAGCAGCTCCGGGACAGTTGGGCCCCTCCACTTT.

The rearrangement uses TRBV30 and TRBJ1-5; the D gene is possibly TRBD1 (6 bases). The CDR3 contains 13 residues. V was clipped by 2 bases and J by 3 bases, with 8 bases between them. Germline values: CDR1 GTSNPN, CDR2 SVGIG (reference sequence). The CDR3 DNA follows: TGTGCCTGGAGTAGGGACAACAATCAGCCCCAGCATTTT. Translation gives CAWSRDNNQPQHF.

The rearrangement joins TRBV6-2 or TRBV6-3 to TRBJ1-5, with 8 bases identical to TRBD1. CDR3 length equals 15 residues. Germline V gene sequence: CDR1 MNHEY, CDR2 SVGEGT. After removal of 5 bases from V and 4 bases from J, the junction contained 7 bases not matched to a gene. This CDR3 is CASSRGQGYNQPQHF. CDR3 in DNA: TGTGCCAGCAGTCGCGGACAGGGATATAATCAGCCCCAGCATTTT.

The chain carries TRBV19 and TRBJ1-1; D unresolved. Between the trimmed V and J ends, which lost 2 bases and 10 bases, there was a span of 17 bases. Per germline, CDR1 LNHDA and CDR2 SQIVND (reference sequence). The CDR3 sequence is 14 residues long. The CDR3 is CASSIPVPTGRAFF. The CDR3, as DNA: TGTGCCAGTAGTATACCGGTCCCGACTGGGAGAGCTTTCTTT.

The chain has TRBV4-1 and TRBJ1-2, with 10 bases that match TRBD1. V trimming: 0 bases; J trimming: 4 bases; junction bases outside the gene matches: 2. Germline CDR1 is MGHRA and CDR2 is YSYEKL. CDR3 length: 15 amino acids. The CDR3 sequence: CASSQDGTGVYGYTF. For the CDR3, the DNA is TGCGCCAGCAGCCAAGATGGGACAGGGGTCTATGGCTACACCTTC.

This chain links TRBV4-1 with TRBJ2-7, with 11 bases fitting TRBD2. Trimming at V came to 1 base and at J to 5 bases, leaving 4 bases not matched to a gene. In germline, CDR1 is MGHRA, CDR2 YSYEKL. CDR3 length equals 15 residues. DNA for the CDR3: TGCGCCAGCAGCCAAGGTAGCGGGGGGGCCCACGAGCAGTACTTC. This translates into CASSQGSGGAHEQYF.

The chain has TRBV7-2 and TRBJ1-1; D might be TRBD1 (5 bases). V lost 2 bases and J lost 0, with 16 bases in between. Germline-derived CDR1 and CDR2 are SGHTA and FQGNSA. The CDR3 is 17 amino acids. The chain's CDR3 is CASSLWAGPRLNTEAFF. CDR3 coding DNA: TGTGCCAGCAGCTTATGGGCAGGGCCCCGCCTGAACACTGAAGCTTTCTTT. The whole variable domain, remainder taken from reference TRBV7-2 and TRBJ1-1, is GAGVSQSPSNKVTEKGKDVELRCDPISGHTALYWYRQSLGQGLEFLIYFQGNSAPDKSGLPSDRFSAERTGGSVSTLTIQRTQQEDSAVYLCASSLWAGPRLNTEAFFGQGTRLTVV.

The chain links TRBV7-2 to TRBJ2-1; 9 positions match TRBD1. J was trimmed by 3 bases and V by 8 bases; bases with no gene match: 8. The CDR3 runs 15 residues. Looked up from germline, CDR1 is SGHTA and CDR2 is FQGNSA. The CDR3 loop is CASATGTGFYNEQFF. The CDR3 nucleotides are TGTGCCAGCGCGACCGGGACAGGGTTCTACAATGAGCAGTTCTTC.

The gene calls are TRBV7-8 and TRBJ1-5; 7 bases align to TRBD1. Trimming cost V 4 bases and J 7 bases; bases outside gene matches: 7. Germline assignment: CDR1 SGHVS and CDR2 FQNEAQ. This CDR3 has 14 residues. This CDR3 is CASSSTGSRQPQHF. The CDR3 region has the DNA TGTGCCAGCAGCTCGACAGGGTCGAGACAGCCCCAGCATTTT.

In this sample, this clone turned up a few times. V usage is TRBV28 and J usage is TRBJ2-3, with TRBD2 identical over 14 bases. CDR1 MDHEN and CDR2 SYDVKM come from the germline V gene. The CDR3 is 19 residues long. After removal of 6 bases from V and 1 base from J, the junction contained 12 bases not matched to a gene. The CDR3, as DNA: TGTGCCAGCAGCCCTACCTTGGGACTAGCGGGAGACCGCACAGATACGCAGTATTTT. Protein product: CASSPTLGLAGDRTDTQYF.

This chain joins TRBV27 and TRBJ1-3; D unresolved. V lost 6 bases and J lost 0, with 18 bases in between. CDR3 size: 17 residues. Germline V gene lookup returns CDR1 MNHEY and CDR2 SMNVEV (reference sequence). This chain's CDR3 is CASRLLSTESSGNTIYF. The CDR3 coding sequence is TGTGCCAGCAGATTACTCTCGACGGAGAGCTCTGGAAACACCATATATTTT.

As DNA, the CDR3 is TGTGCCAGCAGGACTAGCGGGGGGTACGGCGACGAGCAGTACTTC. Its protein product is CASRTSGGYGDEQYF. The J gene is TRBJ2-7, the V gene TRBV6-5; 13 nucleotides align to TRBD2. Germline CDR1 reads MNHEY; CDR2 reads SVGAGI. This CDR3 is 15 amino acids long. V was pared by 6 bases and J by 5 bases, with 7 bases of the junction left unmatched.

J is TRBJ2-3 and V is TRBV5-1; TRBD2 matches 10 bases. Germline V gene data show CDR1 as SGHRS and CDR2 as YFSETQ. The CDR3 consists of 16 residues. Losses at the gene ends were 0 bases for V and 1 base for J; bases not matched to a gene: 2. This CDR3 is CASSLVAGGGTDTQYF. CDR3 DNA sequence: TGCGCCAGCAGCTTGGTAGCGGGGGGCGGCACAGATACGCAGTATTTT.

The DNA for the CDR3 is TGTGCCAGCAGCTTCCAGGGTCCCTACGAGCAGTACTTC. As protein: CASSFQGPYEQYF. The chain couples TRBV5-5 to TRBJ2-7; weak D call: TRBD1 (5 bases). V was shortened by 2 bases and J by 2 bases, with 8 bases between the two germline ends. The CDR3 loop spans 13 amino acids. The germline V gene has CDR1 SGHKS and CDR2 YYEKEE (reference sequence). The whole variable domain, filled in from reference TRBV5-5 and TRBJ2-7, reads DAGVTQSPTHLIKTRGQQVTLRCSPISGHKSVSWYQQVLGQGPQFIFQYYEKEERGRGNFPDRFSARQFPNYSSELNVNALLLGDSALYLCASSFQGPYEQYFGPGTRLTVT.

This rearrangement joins TRBV6-1 to TRBJ2-1; TRBD2 might be the D (6 bases). The CDR3 loop spans 14 amino acids. V was cut by 0 bases and J by 6 bases, with 9 bases left in between. CDR1 is MNHNS and CDR2 is SASEGT in the germline V gene. CDR3 nucleotides: TGTGCCAGCAGTGAAGCAGGAGGGCCCAATGAGCAGTTCTTC. It is translated as CASSEAGGPNEQFF.

The sample holds one count of this clone. V gene TRBV19 combines with J gene TRBJ1-1, with TRBD1 as a possible D gene (5 bases). Germline CDR1 and CDR2: LNHDA and SQIVND (reference sequence). This CDR3 is built from 14 residues. V lost 4 bases, J lost 4 bases, and 13 bases lay in between. The CDR3 is CASSKQVGSTEAFF. CDR3 coding DNA: TGTGCCAGTAGTAAACAGGTAGGCTCCACTGAAGCTTTCTTT.

This chain links TRBV7-6 with TRBJ2-3; D perhaps matches TRBD1 (5 bases). Germline V gene lookup returns CDR1 SGHVS and CDR2 FNYEAQ. V lost 1 base, J lost 5 bases, and 13 bases lay in between. This CDR3 contains 15 residues. The CDR3 protein is CASSLGGAPGDTQYF. CDR3 nucleotides: TGTGCCAGCAGCTTAGGTGGGGCCCCGGGAGATACGCAGTATTTT.

The chain joins TRBV7-2 to TRBJ2-3; D is possibly TRBD1 (7 bases). V lost 0 bases, J lost 6 bases, and 13 bases lay in between. Per the germline V gene, CDR1 is SGHTA and CDR2 is FQGNSA. The CDR3 runs to 15 residues. The CDR3, as DNA: TGTGCCAGCAGCTTAGCCCAGGGGGGCGCCGATACGCAGTATTTT. Translated: CASSLAQGGADTQYF.

The chain combines TRBV28 with TRBJ2-3, with no clear D. This CDR3 spans 16 amino acids. Germline V gene lookup returns CDR1 MDHEN and CDR2 SYDVKM. V gave up 6 bases and J gave up 0 bases, with 16 bases separating them. The CDR3, as DNA: TGTGCCAGCAGGATAGCTGGAGTTGGCAGCACAGATACGCAGTATTTT. Translation gives CASRIAGVGSTDTQYF. The complete variable domain, with remaining parts taken from reference TRBV28 and TRBJ2-3, reads DVKVTQSSRYLVKRTGEKVFLECVQDMDHENMFWYRQDPGLGLRLIYFSYDVKMKEKGDIPEGYSVSREKKERFSLILESASTNQTSMYLCASRIAGVGSTDTQYFGPGTRLTVL.

As DNA, the CDR3 is TGTGCCTGGAGTGAGGTCAGGGGCACTGAAGCTTTCTTT. It yields the protein CAWSEVRGTEAFF. The chain carries TRBV30 and TRBJ1-1, with D possibly matching TRBD1 (6 bases). The CDR3 spans 13 residues. V was shortened by 1 base and J by 4 bases, with 10 bases between the two germline ends. Germline V gene lookup returns CDR1 GTSNPN and CDR2 SVGIG (reference sequence).

The genes are TRBV7-9 and TRBJ2-2; 14 positions match TRBD2. CDR1 is SEHNR and CDR2 is FQNEAQ in the germline V gene (reference sequence). CDR3 size: 17 residues. Unmatched junction bases numbered 6, after V lost 5 bases and J lost 4 bases. The CDR3 DNA is TGTGCCAGCAGCCTACCGGGACTAGCGGGAGTCACCGGGGAGCTGTTTTTT. Translation gives CASSLPGLAGVTGELFF.

This clone was seen a single time. The chain combines TRBV28 with TRBJ2-7; 8 bases match TRBD1. J lost 2 bases, V lost 9 bases, and 6 bases had no gene match. Germline CDR1 MDHEN, CDR2 SYDVKM. The CDR3 covers 13 residues. Here the CDR3 reads CASWDRFTYEQYF. DNA for the CDR3: TGTGCCAGTTGGGACAGGTTTACCTACGAGCAGTACTTC. The entire variable domain, with the rest obtained from reference TRBV28 and TRBJ2-7, is as follows: DVKVTQSSRYLVKRTGEKVFLECVQDMDHENMFWYRQDPGLGLRLIYFSYDVKMKEKGDIPEGYSVSREKKERFSLILESASTNQTSMYLCASWDRFTYEQYFGPGTRLTVT.

This chain uses TRBV28 with TRBJ1-6; TRBD1 might be the D (6 bases). Germline CDR1 and CDR2: MDHEN and SYDVKM. V lost 8 bases, J lost 2 bases, and 10 bases lay in between. This CDR3 spans 14 amino acids. The CDR3 is CASWGRTYNSPLHF. DNA of the CDR3: TGTGCCAGCTGGGGGCGTACCTATAATTCACCCCTCCACTTT.

The chain has TRBV5-8 and TRBJ2-5; 9 nucleotides line up with TRBD1. V shed 4 bases, J shed 4 bases, and the junction held 5 bases outside the gene matches. Germline V CDR1 and CDR2: SGHTS, YDEGEE. This CDR3 has 14 amino acids. The DNA of the CDR3 is TGTGCCAGCAGCGCCGACAGGGGGGTAGAGACCCAGTACTTC. As protein: CASSADRGVETQYF.

The genes are TRBV3-1 (or the pseudogene TRBV3-2) and TRBJ2-2; TRBD2 aligns across 7 bases. Germline CDR1 is LGHDT and CDR2 is YNNKEL (reference sequence). Germline trimming cut 0 bases from V and 8 bases from J; bases unmatched to any gene: 9. This CDR3 is 16 amino acids long. The CDR3 nucleotides read TGTGCCAGCAGCCAAGATTGGGGAGGGCCCTTGGGGGAGCTGTTTTTT. It translates to CASSQDWGGPLGELFF.

The chain combines TRBV29-1 with TRBJ2-3, with 12 bases aligning to TRBD2. The CDR3 is made up of 15 amino acids. Germline CDR1 SQVTM, CDR2 ANQGSEA. J gave up 0 bases and V 6 bases, and 4 bases lay outside the gene matches. This chain's CDR3 is CSVTSGGTSTDTQYF. The CDR3 DNA reads TGCAGCGTCACTAGCGGGGGGACTAGCACAGATACGCAGTATTTT.

This clone was found a few times. One end of the junction is discordant with germline, which a read error may explain. This chain connects TRBV6-2 or TRBV6-3 to TRBJ1-2; 7 bases fit TRBD1. CDR3 length: 11 amino acids. Germline CDR1 reads MNHEY; CDR2 reads SVGEGT. Here the CDR3 DNA reads TGTGCCAGCAGTTCGGACAGGATTCGGCACTTC. It yields the protein CASSSDRIRHF.

The CDR3 sequence is CASSREGGGNTEAFF. The CDR3 DNA follows: TGTGCCAGCAGCCGAGAAGGGGGCGGGAACACTGAAGCTTTCTTT. The rearrangement uses TRBV21-1 and TRBJ1-1; the D call in the table, TRBD1, was not verified against the DNA. TRBV21-1 is deemed a pseudogene. The CDR3 sequence is 15 residues long.